The next 10 T cell receptor beta chains were all read from a single sample in a study of blood T cell repertoires in COVID-19. The table came from immunoSEQ multiplex PCR; TCRdb's copy has only in-frame clones and leaves some out. This sample has about 120,000 clones, with less than 90% found just once. Sequencing was done on a sample of peripheral blood. The receptor set was obtained from a woman older than 75 with acute or convalescent COVID-19.

The gene calls are TRBV11-2 and TRBJ1-3; 9 nucleotides match TRBD1. The CDR3 covers 13 residues. After removal of 6 bases from V and 11 bases from J, the junction contained 8 bases not matched to a gene. Germline CDR1 and CDR2: SGHAT and FQNNGV. The CDR3, as DNA: TGTGCCAGCAGAAAATTGGGACAGGGCGCCATATATTTT. It translates to CASRKLGQGAIYF.

The chain couples TRBV21-1 to TRBJ2-7; the table assigns TRBD2, which was not confirmed against the DNA. TRBV21-1 is flagged as a pseudogene. There are 13 residues in the CDR3. CDR3 DNA: TGTGCCAGCGGGAGGGGCAGGCCCTACGAGCAGTACGTC. It encodes CASGRGRPYEQYV.

A few counts support this clone. CDR3 nucleotides: TGTGCCAGCAGCCATGGGGACAGGGATTTAGGAGGCTACACCTTC. Translating it yields CASSHGDRDLGGYTF. This sequence joins TRBV3-1 (or the pseudogene TRBV3-2) and TRBJ1-2, with 9 bases aligning to TRBD1. CDR1 is LGHDT, CDR2 YNNKEL, per germline (reference sequence). Losses at the gene ends were 3 bases for V and 8 bases for J; bases not matched to a gene: 10. This CDR3 has 15 residues.

The genes are TRBV19 and TRBJ1-1, with a possible D match to TRBD1 (6 bases). There are 15 residues in the CDR3. V dropped 7 bases and J dropped 5 bases, with 20 bases sitting between them. Germline loops: CDR1 LNHDA, CDR2 SQIVND (reference sequence). As DNA, the CDR3 is TGTGCCAGTATCGTCGTCTGGGGGGGGCAGACTGAAGCTTTCTTT. Amino acid sequence: CASIVVWGGQTEAFF.

The chain links TRBV7-9 to TRBJ1-1; D call uncertain. In germline, CDR1 is SEHNR, CDR2 FQNEAQ (reference sequence). The CDR3 consists of 14 residues. The V and J ends lost 2 bases and 3 bases respectively, with 10 bases between them. The CDR3 reads CASSLMGKHTEAFF. CDR3 bases: TGTGCCAGCAGCTTAATGGGCAAACACACTGAAGCTTTCTTT.

V usage is TRBV18 and J usage is TRBJ1-1; D is uncertain. Germline lookup yields CDR1 KGHSH and CDR2 LQKENI. The CDR3 has 12 residues. With 3 bases removed from V and 11 bases from J, the gap between germline ends came to 13 bases. The CDR3 DNA reads TGTGCCAGCTCACCGACTCAGGAGGATGCTTTCTTT. This encodes CASSPTQEDAFF.

The chain combines TRBV2 with TRBJ1-2; D is possibly TRBD1 (5 bases). V lost 9 bases to trimming and J lost 4 bases, with 12 bases between them. This CDR3 is 12 amino acids long. Germline V gene lookup returns CDR1 SNHLY and CDR2 FYNNEI. The CDR3 is CARVQALYGYTF. The DNA for the CDR3 is TGTGCCAGAGTACAGGCTCTCTATGGCTACACCTTC.

This clone was observed a few times. This sequence joins TRBV14 and TRBJ1-4; maybe TRBD1 (5 bases). V was shortened by 6 bases and J by 7 bases, with 21 bases between the two germline ends. The CDR3 is made up of 16 amino acids. CDR1 SGHDN and CDR2 FVKESK come from the germline V gene. The CDR3 reads CASRRGWMALGEKLFF. The CDR3 region has the DNA TGTGCCAGCAGGCGGGGGTGGATGGCCCTGGGTGAAAAACTGTTTTTT.

This chain joins TRBV2 and TRBJ2-7, with no clear D. Germline-derived CDR1 and CDR2 are SNHLY and FYNNEI. The CDR3 has 13 residues. V lost 7 bases and J 0 bases, leaving 10 bases between the germline ends. CDR3 nucleotides: TGTGCCAGCACGCAGGCCATCTCCTACGAGCAGTACTTC. It is translated as CASTQAISYEQYF.

The sample holds one count of this clone. J is TRBJ2-3 and V is TRBV5-1; tentative D call: TRBD2 (6 bases). Germline V gene lookup returns CDR1 SGHRS and CDR2 YFSETQ. CDR3 size: 16 residues. V shed 0 bases and J shed 0 bases, with 11 bases lying between them. The CDR3 coding sequence is TGCGCCAGCAGCTTGGTTTCGGGAGCTAGCACAGATACGCAGTATTTT. Protein: CASSLVSGASTDTQYF.